Listed below are T cell receptor beta chains from one sample, sequenced in a study of a mutant IDH1 vaccine in newly diagnosed glioma. The assay was immunoSEQ multiplex PCR, and TCRdb's table has in-frame clones only and misses some. This table has 40,000 to 60,000 clones, 65% to 85% appearing once. Antigens for these TCRs are unknown. Sample: PBMCs, taken from a glioma patient whose treatment included an IDH1 peptide vaccine. All receptors derive from a man aged 35 to 55 with glioma. CDR3s include the opening cysteine and the closing phenylalanine or tryptophan. A D gene is named only where the DNA matches it firmly. The size entry is marked missing in some rows and otherwise reads once, few, many or a size class.

V	size	D	J	CDR3	DNA
TRBV11-1	few	TRBD1	TRBJ1-6	CASSWTGMASPLHF	TGTGCCAGCAGCTGGACAGGGATGGCTTCACCCCTCCACTTT
TRBV6-5	.	.	TRBJ2-3	CASSYSGGTDTQYF	TGTGCCAGCAGTTACTCGGGGGGTACAGATACGCAGTATTTT
TRBV11-2	once	TRBD1	TRBJ2-1	CASSLHRGNEQFF	TGTGCCAGCAGCTTACACAGGGGCAATGAGCAGTTCTTC
TRBV27	.	.	TRBJ2-7	CASSFGGGVYEQYF	TGTGCCAGCAGTTTCGGAGGGGGAGTCTACGAGCAGTACTTC
TRBV5-4	.	.	TRBJ1-1	CASSLAGFGTEAFF	TGTGCCAGCAGCTTGGCAGGGTTCGGCACTGAAGCTTTCTTT
TRBV19	.	.	TRBJ2-7	CASSIGLTREQYF	TGTGCCAGTAGTATCGGACTCACGAGGGAGCAGTACTTC
TRBV19	.	.	TRBJ1-1	CASSKQGPMNTEAFF	TGTGCCAGTAGTAAGCAGGGACCCATGAACACTGAAGCTTTCTTT
TRBV9	.	.	TRBJ1-5	CASSAAESSNQPQHF	TGTGCCAGCAGCGCAGCTGAGAGTAGCAATCAGCCCCAGCATTTT
TRBV5-1	.	.	TRBJ2-5	CASSPGQNQETQYF	TGCGCCAGCAGCCCCGGGCAGAACCAAGAGACCCAGTACTTC
TRBV13	.	.	TRBJ1-6	CASSLSRDNSPLHF	TGTGCCAGCAGCTTAAGCAGGGATAATTCACCCCTCCACTTT
TRBV2	.	.	TRBJ2-1	CASSFQSDNEQFF	TGTGCCAGCAGTTTTCAGAGCGACAATGAGCAGTTCTTC
TRBV29-1	.	TRBD1	TRBJ2-1	CSVRNRGSGNEQFF	TGCAGCGTTCGGAACAGGGGATCGGGAAATGAGCAGTTCTTC
TRBV30	few	.	TRBJ2-5	CAWSRTASQRAQYF	TGTGCCTGGAGCAGGACAGCCTCCCAACGGGCCCAGTACTTC
TRBV6-5	.	.	TRBJ2-7	CASSPRGGLLNEQYF	TGTGCCAGCAGCCCCAGAGGGGGTTTATTGAACGAGCAGTACTTC